One sample yielded the 16 T cell receptor beta chains listed below, sequenced in a study of pediatric ulcerative colitis. Only in-frame clones appear in the TCRdb table, and some are missing; sequencing was by immunoSEQ multiplex PCR. Among tens of thousands of clones listed, roughly 70% were seen once. One to two pinch biopsies were taken from the rectum during colonoscopy. The specimen sequenced was gut tissue. The source of these receptors is a boy aged 5 to 17 with severe ulcerative colitis.

This clone was observed a few times. V and J are TRBV5-1 and TRBJ2-3; weak D call: TRBD2 (6 bases). The length of the CDR3 is 14 residues. Trimming shortened V by 6 bases and J by 5 bases, and 16 bases separated the two germline ends. CDR1 is SGHRS and CDR2 is YFSETQ in the germline V gene. The CDR3 DNA reads as TGCGCCAGCACCCCGGGGGTTGGGGGAGATACGCAGTATTTT. Protein product: CASTPGVGGDTQYF.

The chain carries TRBV5-1 and TRBJ1-1; D is uncertain. V gave up 0 bases and J gave up 0 bases, with 18 bases separating them. This CDR3 has 18 amino acids. Germline CDR1 SGHRS, CDR2 YFSETQ. The CDR3 here is CASSLELPAGYMNTEAFF. The CDR3 DNA sequence: TGCGCCAGCAGCTTGGAGTTGCCAGCTGGCTATATGAACACTGAAGCTTTCTTT.

The chain is built from TRBV5-1 and TRBJ1-3; no firm D call. The germline CDR1 and CDR2 sequences are SGHRS and YFSETQ. Trimming pared 3 bases from V and 0 bases from J, leaving 19 bases between. The CDR3 is made up of 18 amino acids. The CDR3 nucleotides are TGCGCCAGCAGCTCCCAAGTCTTAGGCAGCAGCTCTGGAAACACCATATATTTT. Amino acid sequence: CASSSQVLGSSSGNTIYF.

The chain is built from TRBV6-4 and TRBJ1-1; 7 bases agree with TRBD1. This CDR3 spans 14 amino acids. The germline CDR1 and CDR2 sequences are MRHNA and SNTAGT. The trim removed 4 bases at V and 4 bases at J, leaving 6 bases unmatched. The chain's CDR3 is CASSVSPGGTEAFF. The CDR3, as DNA: TGTGCCAGCAGTGTCAGCCCAGGGGGCACTGAAGCTTTCTTT.

The chain employs TRBV5-1 and TRBJ1-2; the D is unclear. Germline CDR1 and CDR2: SGHRS and YFSETQ. V was shortened by 0 bases and J by 5 bases, with 11 bases between the two germline ends. CDR3 length: 14 residues. CDR3 in amino acids: CASSLGASPYGYTF. Here the CDR3 DNA reads TGCGCCAGCAGCTTGGGGGCAAGTCCATATGGCTACACCTTC. Full variable domain (outside the CDR3, taken from reference TRBV5-1 and TRBJ1-2): KAGVTQTPRYLIKTRGQQVTLSCSPISGHRSVSWYQQTPGQGLQFLFEYFSETQRNKGNFPGRFSGRQFSNSRSEMNVSTLELGDSALYLCASSLGASPYGYTFGSGTRLTVV.

This clone has just one count. The chain carries TRBV11-2 and TRBJ1-2; no clear D gene. From germline, CDR1 is SGHAT and CDR2 FQNNGV. The CDR3 runs to 16 residues. Trimming removed 0 bases from V and 2 bases from J, with 13 bases in between. CDR3 nucleotides: TGTGCCAGCAGCTTAGATCATGTGGGGTTCAACTATGGCTACACCTTC. It specifies CASSLDHVGFNYGYTF. Full variable domain (remainder filled in from reference TRBV11-2 and TRBJ1-2): EAGVAQSPRYKIIEKRQSVAFWCNPISGHATLYWYQQILGQGPKLLIQFQNNGVVDDSQLPKDRFSAERLKGVDSTLKIQPAKLEDSAVYLCASSLDHVGFNYGYTFGSGTRLTVV.

This clone was counted a few times. The chain couples TRBV27 to TRBJ1-1; D is perhaps TRBD1 (5 bases). Per germline, CDR1 MNHEY and CDR2 SMNVEV (reference sequence). The V gene lost 9 bases and the J gene lost 9 bases, with 20 bases spanning the gap. This CDR3 has 13 amino acids. The CDR3 nucleotides are TGTGCCAGTGGTTACCGGGACTTTTCAAAAGCTTTCTTT. Its translation: CASGYRDFSKAFF.

The rearrangement uses TRBV19 and TRBJ1-2; D gene uncertain. The CDR3 consists of 13 residues. Germline V gene data show CDR1 as LNHDA and CDR2 as SQIVND (reference sequence). V was clipped by 0 bases and J by 7 bases, with 9 bases between them. The CDR3, as DNA: TGTGCCAGTAGTATAGATGGATGGGGTGGCTACACCTTC. Translated, it gives CASSIDGWGGYTF.

This clone appeared a few times. This sequence joins TRBV21-1 and TRBJ1-2. TRBV21-1 is marked as a pseudogene. CDR3 length: 17 residues. The CDR3 reads CASSKNVRRPGEGGYTF. Here the CDR3 DNA reads TGTGCCAGCAGCAAAAACGTAAGACGGCCGGGAGAGGGTGGCTACACCTTC.

The DNA for the CDR3 is TGTGCCAGCAGCTACCTTACGAACTCTGGAAACACCATATATTTT. It codes for CASSYLTNSGNTIYF. The chain links TRBV7-9 to TRBJ1-3; D unclear. Germline V lookup: CDR1 SEHNR, CDR2 FQNEAQ (reference sequence). The CDR3 sequence is 15 residues long. Trimming removed 4 bases from V and 0 bases from J, with 10 bases in between. Filled out from reference TRBV7-9 and TRBJ1-3, the complete variable domain reads DTGVSQNPRHKITKRGQNVTFRCDPISEHNRLYWYRQTLGQGPEFLTYFQNEAQLEKSRLLSDRFSAERPKGSFSTLEIQRTEQGDSAMYLCASSYLTNSGNTIYFGEGSWLTVV.

The chain joins TRBV11-3 to TRBJ2-5; the D gene is possibly TRBD1 (6 bases). This CDR3 contains 15 residues. Trimming pared 5 bases from V and 4 bases from J, leaving 17 bases between. Germline values: CDR1 SGHNT, CDR2 YENEEA. In nucleotides, the CDR3 is TGTGCCAGCAGCCCAGGGACACCCGAAGGAGAGACCCAGTACTTC. Translation: CASSPGTPEGETQYF.

The J gene is TRBJ2-3, the V gene TRBV5-1; D is perhaps TRBD2 (6 bases). The CDR3 sequence is 14 residues long. CDR1 is SGHRS and CDR2 is YFSETQ in the germline V gene. Trimming took 4 bases from V and 3 from J, leaving 12 bases between them. The CDR3 DNA sequence: TGCGCCAGCAGCCCCGGGGGAAATACAGATACGCAGTATTTT. It codes for CASSPGGNTDTQYF. Full variable domain (rest looked up from reference TRBV5-1 and TRBJ2-3): KAGVTQTPRYLIKTRGQQVTLSCSPISGHRSVSWYQQTPGQGLQFLFEYFSETQRNKGNFPGRFSGRQFSNSRSEMNVSTLELGDSALYLCASSPGGNTDTQYFGPGTRLTVL.

The chain has TRBV6-1 and TRBJ1-2; perhaps TRBD1 as D (5 bases). Germline CDR1 is MNHNS and CDR2 is SASEGT. The CDR3 runs 9 residues. V was pared by 8 bases and J by 7 bases, with 5 bases between. DNA for the CDR3: TGTGCCAGCGGGGGTGGCTACACCTTC. As protein: CASGGGYTF.

This sequence joins TRBV6-1 and TRBJ1-2; D possibly corresponds to TRBD1 (5 bases). The V gene's germline CDR1 is MNHNS and CDR2 SASEGT. Deletions cut 4 bases from V and 1 base from J, with 10 bases between. CDR3 length: 14 residues. CDR3 sequence (DNA): TGTGCCAGCAGTGGGATACAGGTTAACTATGGCTACACCTTC. It yields the protein CASSGIQVNYGYTF.

The genes are TRBV4-3 and TRBJ1-1, with no clear D. Between the trimmed V and J ends, which lost 0 bases and 1 base, there was a span of 3 bases. The CDR3 runs to 13 residues. Looked up from germline, CDR1 is LGHNA and CDR2 is YSLEER. CDR3 residues: CASSQETNTEAFF. DNA for the CDR3: TGCGCCAGCAGCCAAGAAACGAACACTGAAGCTTTCTTT.

The chain employs TRBV5-4 and TRBJ1-2; TRBD1 might be the D (5 bases). The CDR3 is 14 amino acids. Deletions cut 4 bases from V and 5 bases from J, with 15 bases between. CDR1 is SGHNT, CDR2 YYREEE, per germline (reference sequence). CDR3 sequence reads: CASSGGELDYGYTF. The CDR3, as DNA: TGTGCCAGCAGCGGAGGGGAGTTGGATTATGGCTACACCTTC.